Each of the 8 T cell receptor beta chains below was sequenced from the same sample in a study of T cells of healthy individuals. MiXCR, applied by TCRdb to the 5' RACE reads, yields one record per CDR3 protein. The sample contains approximately 50,000 distinct CDR3 sequences, roughly 14% of which appear only once. Every receptor here comes from a human donor in good health.

The V gene is TRBV5-1, the J gene TRBJ1-6, with 8 bases identical to TRBD1. Germline V gene lookup returns CDR1 SGHRS and CDR2 YFSETQ. With 7 bases clipped from V and 10 bases from J, the junction kept 7 bases outside the gene matches. This CDR3 region has 13 residues. The CDR3 is CASGDRGNSPLHF. The CDR3 coding sequence is TGCGCCAGCGGCGACAGGGGTAACTCACCCCTCCACTTT.

This clonotype showed up many times. The chain has TRBV30 and TRBJ1-2; D perhaps matches TRBD1 (6 bases). The CDR3 totals 15 residues. Deletions cut 3 bases from V and 0 bases from J, with 14 bases between. Looked up from germline, CDR1 is GTSNPN and CDR2 is SVGIG (reference sequence). Here the CDR3 reads CAWRRDRSTNYGYTF. The CDR3 DNA follows: TGTGCCTGGAGGCGCGACAGGAGTACTAACTATGGCTACACCTTC.

V and J are TRBV27 and TRBJ2-7, with 10 bases aligning to TRBD1. The ends lost 6 bases at V and 2 bases at J; junction bases unmatched: 4. Germline CDR1 reads MNHEY; CDR2 reads SMNVEV (reference sequence). This CDR3 is built from 14 residues. The CDR3 DNA reads as TGTGCCAGCAGGGGACAGGGGCTAACCTACGAGCAGTACTTC. It specifies CASRGQGLTYEQYF.

The chain uses TRBV7-2 and TRBJ2-7; TRBD1 matches at 8 bases. The CDR3 totals 16 residues. Germline V gene data show CDR1 as SGHTA and CDR2 as FQGNSA. The V segment lost 5 bases and the J segment 1 base; nucleotides outside the gene matches: 10. In DNA form, the CDR3 reads TGTGCCAGCAGCGGGGACCGGGACAGGCGATCCTACGAGCAGTACTTC. Residues: CASSGDRDRRSYEQYF. Full variable domain (outside the CDR3, taken from reference TRBV7-2 and TRBJ2-7): GAGVSQSPSNKVTEKGKDVELRCDPISGHTALYWYRQSLGQGLEFLIYFQGNSAPDKSGLPSDRFSAERTGGSVSTLTIQRTQQEDSAVYLCASSGDRDRRSYEQYFGPGTRLTVT.

This clonotype was recorded many times. V usage is TRBV20-1 and J usage is TRBJ2-7; 8 nucleotides match TRBD2. V dropped 1 base and J dropped 2; count of bases not matched to a gene: 4. The CDR3 is 14 residues long. The germline V gene has CDR1 DFQATT and CDR2 SNEGSKA (reference sequence). CDR3 region: CSARVSSGAYEQYF. The CDR3 DNA sequence: TGCAGTGCTAGAGTTAGTAGCGGGGCCTACGAGCAGTACTTC.

The CDR3 nucleotides read TGTGCCAGCAGTTACTTCCGAGGCTATGGCTACACCTTC. Its translation is CASSYFRGYGYTF. V gene TRBV6-5 combines with J gene TRBJ1-2; no definite D call. V was trimmed by 1 base and J by 4 bases, leaving 7 bases between them. Germline assignment: CDR1 MNHEY and CDR2 SVGAGI. This CDR3 has 13 amino acids.

This clonotype was observed many times. The V gene is TRBV5-4, the J gene TRBJ2-7, with a possible D match to TRBD2 (6 bases). Trimming left V 4 bases short and J 0 bases short, with 14 bases between. Germline V gene sequence: CDR1 SGHNT, CDR2 YYREEE (reference sequence). This CDR3 spans 15 amino acids. In DNA, the CDR3 is TGTGCCAGCAGCCCTTCGAGCGGGTTCTCCTACGAGCAGTACTTC. Its protein is CASSPSSGFSYEQYF.

Many counts were recorded for this clonotype. The chain has TRBV7-9 and TRBJ2-7, with D perhaps TRBD1 (6 bases). The CDR3 loop spans 13 amino acids. Germline V CDR1 and CDR2: SEHNR, FQNEAQ (reference sequence). Trimming shortened V by 3 bases and J by 4 bases, and 10 bases separated the two germline ends. The CDR3 DNA reads as TGTGCCAGCAGCTTGTCAGGGGAGTACGAGCAGTACTTC. Translation: CASSLSGEYEQYF.